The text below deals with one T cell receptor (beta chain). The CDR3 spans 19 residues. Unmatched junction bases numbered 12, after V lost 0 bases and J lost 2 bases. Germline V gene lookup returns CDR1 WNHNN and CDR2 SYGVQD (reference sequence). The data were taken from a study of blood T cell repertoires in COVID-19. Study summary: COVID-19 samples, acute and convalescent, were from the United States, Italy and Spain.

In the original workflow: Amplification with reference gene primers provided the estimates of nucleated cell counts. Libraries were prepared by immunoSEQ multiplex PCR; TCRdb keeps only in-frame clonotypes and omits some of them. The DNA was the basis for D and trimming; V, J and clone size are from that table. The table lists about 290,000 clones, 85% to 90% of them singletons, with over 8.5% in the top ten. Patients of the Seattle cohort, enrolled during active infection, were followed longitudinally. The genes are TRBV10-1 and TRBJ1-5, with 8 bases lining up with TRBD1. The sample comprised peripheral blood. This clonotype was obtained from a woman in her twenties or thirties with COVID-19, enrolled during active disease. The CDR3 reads CASSESLTGVDGGNQPQHF. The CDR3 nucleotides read TGCGCCAGCAGTGAGTCGTTGACAGGGGTGGATGGTGGCAATCAGCCCCAGCATTTT.